This TCR beta chain comes out of a study of T cell changes during pregnancy in multiple sclerosis. Profiling relied on immunoSEQ multiplex PCR, and the TCRdb table lists in-frame clones only, not all of them. Among approximately 84,000 clones listed, 85% to 95% were seen once. This CDR3 region has 16 residues. Germline-derived CDR1 and CDR2 are SGHVS and FQNEAQ. V gave up 2 bases and J gave up 5 bases; unmatched junction bases: 2. Source: peripheral blood, taken in the second trimester of pregnancy. The gene calls are TRBV7-8 and TRBJ2-2; 13 bases are shared with TRBD2. The source of this sequence is a female donor in good health, enrolled as a control in a pregnancy study. The CDR3, as DNA: TGTGCCAGCAGCTTACCGGGACTAGCGGGAACCGGGGAGCTGTTTTTT. Encoded protein: CASSLPGLAGTGELFF. The complete variable domain, with remaining parts taken from reference TRBV7-8 and TRBJ2-2, reads GAGVSQSPRYKVAKRGQDVALRCDPISGHVSLFWYQQALGQGPEFLTYFQNEAQLDKSGLPSDRFFAERPEGSVSTLKIQRTQQEDSAVYLCASSLPGLAGTGELFFGEGSRLTVL.